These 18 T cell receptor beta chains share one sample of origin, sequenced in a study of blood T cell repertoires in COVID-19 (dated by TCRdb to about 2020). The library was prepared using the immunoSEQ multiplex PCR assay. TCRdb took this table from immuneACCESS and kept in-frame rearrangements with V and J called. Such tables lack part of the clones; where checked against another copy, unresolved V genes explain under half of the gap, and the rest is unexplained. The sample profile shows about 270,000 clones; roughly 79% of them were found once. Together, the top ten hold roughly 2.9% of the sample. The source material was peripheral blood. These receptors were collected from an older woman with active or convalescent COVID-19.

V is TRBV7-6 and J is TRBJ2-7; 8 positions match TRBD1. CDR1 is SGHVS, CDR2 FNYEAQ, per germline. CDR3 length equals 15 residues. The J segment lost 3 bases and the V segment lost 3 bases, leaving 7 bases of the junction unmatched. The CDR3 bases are TGTGCCAGCAGCTTGGGGGACAGGACCAACTACGAGCAGTACTTC. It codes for CASSLGDRTNYEQYF.

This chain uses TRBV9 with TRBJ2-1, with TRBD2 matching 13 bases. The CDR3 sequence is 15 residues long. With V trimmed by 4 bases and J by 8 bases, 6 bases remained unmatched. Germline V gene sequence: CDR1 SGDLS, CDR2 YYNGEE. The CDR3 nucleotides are TGTGCCAGCAGCCCTACTAGCGGGGGGGCCCATGAGCAGTTCTTC. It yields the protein CASSPTSGGAHEQFF.

The CDR3 is CATSRDRASFNGYTF. Here the CDR3 DNA reads TGTGCCACCAGCAGAGACAGGGCTTCGTTTAATGGCTACACCTTC. The rearrangement joins TRBV15 to TRBJ1-2, with D perhaps matching TRBD1 (5 bases). Germline values: CDR1 LNHNV, CDR2 YYDKDF (reference sequence). V lost 0 bases, J lost 6 bases, and 14 bases lay in between. The CDR3 is 15 amino acids.

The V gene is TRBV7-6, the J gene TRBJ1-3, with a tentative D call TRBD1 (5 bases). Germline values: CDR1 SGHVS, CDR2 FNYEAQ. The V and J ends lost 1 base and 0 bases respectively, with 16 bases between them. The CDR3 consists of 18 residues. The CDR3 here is CASSLEVWRGGSGNTIYF. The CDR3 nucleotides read TGTGCCAGCAGCTTAGAAGTGTGGAGGGGCGGCTCTGGAAACACCATATATTTT.

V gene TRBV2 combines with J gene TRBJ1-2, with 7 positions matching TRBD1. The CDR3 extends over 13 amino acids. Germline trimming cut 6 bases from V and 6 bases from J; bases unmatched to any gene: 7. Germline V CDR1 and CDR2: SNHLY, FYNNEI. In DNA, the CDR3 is TGTGCCAGCAGAGCCGGGACAGCCAATGGCTACACCTTC. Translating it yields CASRAGTANGYTF.

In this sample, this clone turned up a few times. The CDR3 DNA is TGTGCCTGGAGTACAGGACAGGGGGCCTACGAGCAGTACTTC. Protein product: CAWSTGQGAYEQYF. The chain carries TRBV30 and TRBJ2-7; 10 bases line up with TRBD1. V dropped 2 bases and J dropped 2; count of bases not matched to a gene: 3. Looked up from germline, CDR1 is GTSNPN and CDR2 is SVGIG (reference sequence). The CDR3 loop spans 14 amino acids.

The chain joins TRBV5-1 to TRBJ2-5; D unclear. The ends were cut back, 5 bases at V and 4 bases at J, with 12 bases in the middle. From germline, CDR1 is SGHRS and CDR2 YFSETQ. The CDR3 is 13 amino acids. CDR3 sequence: CASRGVGRETQYF. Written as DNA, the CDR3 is TGCGCCAGCAGGGGCGTAGGTAGAGAGACCCAGTACTTC.

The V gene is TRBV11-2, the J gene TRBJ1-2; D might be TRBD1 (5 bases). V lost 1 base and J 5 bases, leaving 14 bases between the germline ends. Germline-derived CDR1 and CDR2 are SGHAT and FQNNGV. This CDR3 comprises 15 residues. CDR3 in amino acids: CASSLGPGTTYGYTF. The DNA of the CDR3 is TGTGCCAGCAGCTTAGGTCCAGGGACTACGTATGGCTACACCTTC.

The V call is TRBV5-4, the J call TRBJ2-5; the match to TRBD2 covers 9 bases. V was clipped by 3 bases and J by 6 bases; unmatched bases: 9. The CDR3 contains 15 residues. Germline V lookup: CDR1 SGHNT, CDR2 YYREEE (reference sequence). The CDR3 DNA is TGTGCCAGCAGCTATGCCGGGACTAGCATACAGACCCAGTACTTC. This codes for CASSYAGTSIQTQYF.

CDR3 coding DNA: TGTGCCAGCAGGCGGGGTCCGGGAGCTGAAGCTTTCTTT. This sequence encodes CASRRGPGAEAFF. V gene TRBV2 combines with J gene TRBJ1-1; D unclear. CDR1 and CDR2 (germline): SNHLY, FYNNEI. This CDR3 has 13 amino acids. Trimming took 6 bases from V and 6 from J, leaving 14 bases between them.

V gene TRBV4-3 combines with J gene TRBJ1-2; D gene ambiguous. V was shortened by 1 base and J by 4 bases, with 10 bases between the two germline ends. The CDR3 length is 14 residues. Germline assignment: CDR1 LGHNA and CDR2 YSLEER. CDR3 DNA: TGCGCCAGCAGCCAAGCCCCCTCTCGCTATGGCTACACCTTC. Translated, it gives CASSQAPSRYGYTF.

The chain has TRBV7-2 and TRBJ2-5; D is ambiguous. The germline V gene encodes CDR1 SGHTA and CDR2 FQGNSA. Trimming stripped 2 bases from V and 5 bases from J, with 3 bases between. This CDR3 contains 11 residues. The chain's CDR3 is CASSLYETQYF. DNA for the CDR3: TGTGCCAGCAGCTTATATGAGACCCAGTACTTC. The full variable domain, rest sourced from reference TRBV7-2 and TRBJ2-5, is GAGVSQSPSNKVTEKGKDVELRCDPISGHTALYWYRQSLGQGLEFLIYFQGNSAPDKSGLPSDRFSAERTGGSVSTLTIQRTQQEDSAVYLCASSLYETQYFGPGTRLLVL.

This CDR3 reads CASSIWGQARETQYF. CDR3 bases: TGTGCCAGTAGTATCTGGGGACAGGCGAGAGAGACCCAGTACTTC. The V and J genes are TRBV19 and TRBJ2-5; 8 positions agree with TRBD1. The junction had 7 bases not matched to a gene; V was cut back by 3 bases and J by 4 bases. The germline gives CDR1 LNHDA, CDR2 SQIVND (reference sequence). The CDR3 consists of 15 residues.

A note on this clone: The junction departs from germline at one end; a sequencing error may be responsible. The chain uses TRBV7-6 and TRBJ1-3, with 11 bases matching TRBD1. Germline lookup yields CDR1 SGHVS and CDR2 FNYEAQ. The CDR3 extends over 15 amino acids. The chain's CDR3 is CASSLGQGAINTIYF. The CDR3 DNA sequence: TGTGCCAGCAGTTTAGGACAGGGGGCAATAAACACCATATATTTT.

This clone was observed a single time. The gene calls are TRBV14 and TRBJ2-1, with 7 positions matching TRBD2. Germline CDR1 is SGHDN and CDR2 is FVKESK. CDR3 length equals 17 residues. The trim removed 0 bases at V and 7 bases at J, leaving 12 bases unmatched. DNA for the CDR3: TGTGCCAGCAGCCAAGATACCCCGACTCTTAGCGGGAATGAGCAGTTCTTC. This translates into CASSQDTPTLSGNEQFF.

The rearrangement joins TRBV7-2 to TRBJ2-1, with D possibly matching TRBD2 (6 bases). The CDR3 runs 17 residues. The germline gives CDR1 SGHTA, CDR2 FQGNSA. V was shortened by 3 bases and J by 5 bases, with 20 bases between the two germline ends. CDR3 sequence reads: CASSFGMVAVAHNEQFF. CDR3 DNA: TGTGCCAGCAGCTTCGGAATGGTAGCGGTGGCCCACAATGAGCAGTTCTTC. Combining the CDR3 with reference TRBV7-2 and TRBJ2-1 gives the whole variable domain GAGVSQSPSNKVTEKGKDVELRCDPISGHTALYWYRQSLGQGLEFLIYFQGNSAPDKSGLPSDRFSAERTGGSVSTLTIQRTQQEDSAVYLCASSFGMVAVAHNEQFFGPGTRLTVL.

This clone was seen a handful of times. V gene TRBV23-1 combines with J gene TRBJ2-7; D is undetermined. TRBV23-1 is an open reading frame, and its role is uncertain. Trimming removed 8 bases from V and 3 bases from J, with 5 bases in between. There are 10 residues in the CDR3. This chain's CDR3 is CASRNYEQYF. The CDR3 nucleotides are TGCGCCAGCCGTAACTACGAGCAGTACTTC.

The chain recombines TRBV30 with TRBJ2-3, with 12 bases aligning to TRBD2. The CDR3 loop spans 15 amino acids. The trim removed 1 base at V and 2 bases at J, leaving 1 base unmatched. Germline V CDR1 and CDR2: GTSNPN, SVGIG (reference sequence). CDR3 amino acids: CAWSGLAGDTDTQYF. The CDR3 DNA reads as TGTGCCTGGAGTGGACTAGCGGGGGACACAGATACGCAGTATTTT.